This paragraph reports one TCR beta chain. Sequencing used immunoSEQ multiplex PCR; TCRdb keeps in-frame clones, though not all of them. The repertoire has 200,000 to 300,000 clones, 91% of them found once; the top ten carry about 2.5%. This specimen belongs to a study of blood T cell repertoires in COVID-19. V was shortened by 4 bases and J by 4 bases, with 8 bases between the two germline ends. Looked up from germline, CDR1 is KGHDR and CDR2 is SFDVKD. This CDR3 comprises 13 residues. Specimen: peripheral blood. The receptor was isolated from a person under 30 with COVID-19, enrolled during active disease. The chain carries TRBV24-1 and TRBJ2-3; D unresolved. DNA of the CDR3: TGTGCCACCAGTGACCCCACAGCAGATACGCAGTATTTT. Its protein is CATSDPTADTQYF.